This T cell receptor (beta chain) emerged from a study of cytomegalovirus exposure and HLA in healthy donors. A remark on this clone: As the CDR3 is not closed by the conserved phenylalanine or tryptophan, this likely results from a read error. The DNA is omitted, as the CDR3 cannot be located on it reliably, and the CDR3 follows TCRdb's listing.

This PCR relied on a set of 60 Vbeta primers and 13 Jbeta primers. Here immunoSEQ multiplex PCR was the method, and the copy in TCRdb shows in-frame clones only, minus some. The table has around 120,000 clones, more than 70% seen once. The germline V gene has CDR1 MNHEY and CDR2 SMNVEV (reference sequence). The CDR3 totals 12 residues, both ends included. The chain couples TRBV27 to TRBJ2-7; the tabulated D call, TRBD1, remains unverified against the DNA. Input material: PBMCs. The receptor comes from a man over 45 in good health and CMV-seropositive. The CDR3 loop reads CASSLSVGQGTP.